Listed here are 24 T cell receptor beta chains from one sample, sequenced in a study of blood T cell repertoires in COVID-19. Profiled with immunoSEQ multiplex PCR; TCRdb holds only in-frame clones, not every one. The data contain some 97,000 clones, around 85% of them singletons. The sequenced sample consisted of peripheral blood. The receptor set was obtained from a man between 45 and 60 years old with active or convalescent COVID-19.

J is TRBJ1-5 and V is TRBV7-6; TRBD1 matches at 7 bases. The CDR3 runs to 17 residues. Germline V gene data show CDR1 as SGHVS and CDR2 as FNYEAQ. V lost 6 bases, J lost 0 bases, and 11 bases stayed unmatched. CDR3 DNA: TGTGCCAGCAGTAGGGACAGACCACAATATAGCAATCAGCCCCAGCATTTT. Translated, it gives CASSRDRPQYSNQPQHF.

DNA for the CDR3: TGTGCCAGCAGTTATTTGCTAGCGGCAGACAATGAGCAGTTCTTC. Residues: CASSYLLAADNEQFF. This chain uses TRBV6-6 with TRBJ2-1; TRBD2 aligns across 7 bases. There are 15 residues in the CDR3. Germline CDR1 is MNHNY and CDR2 is SVGAGI (reference sequence). Trimming at V came to 3 bases and at J to 5 bases, leaving 7 bases not matched to a gene.

V and J are TRBV10-2 and TRBJ2-3; D perhaps matches TRBD2 (6 bases). V lost 5 bases and J 6 bases, leaving 18 bases between the germline ends. The CDR3 consists of 15 residues. The germline V gene has CDR1 WSHSY and CDR2 SAAADI. CDR3 sequence (DNA): TGCGCCAGCAGTCAAACCGGGACTGGCCCCGATACGCAGTATTTT. This encodes CASSQTGTGPDTQYF.

The chain recombines TRBV7-6 with TRBJ2-5; unclear D gene. The V end lost 5 bases, the J end lost 0 bases, and 10 bases lay between the germline ends. The CDR3 runs to 14 residues. In germline, CDR1 is SGHVS, CDR2 FNYEAQ. This chain's CDR3 is CASSRHTDQETQYF. The CDR3 DNA is TGTGCCAGCAGCAGACACACGGACCAAGAGACCCAGTACTTC.

J is TRBJ2-6 and V is TRBV29-1; 8 nucleotides match TRBD1. The J segment lost 0 bases and the V segment lost 6 bases, leaving 4 bases of the junction unmatched. This CDR3 comprises 15 residues. Germline V gene sequence: CDR1 SQVTM, CDR2 ANQGSEA. CDR3 amino acids: CSVRGTGSGANVLTF. The DNA for the CDR3 is TGCAGCGTCCGGGGGACAGGCTCTGGGGCCAACGTCCTGACTTTC.

The chain uses TRBV29-1 and TRBJ1-2; tentative D call: TRBD1 (5 bases). CDR3 length: 13 residues. The germline V and J ends were trimmed by 4 bases and 3 bases, with 12 bases remaining between them. Germline CDR1 is SQVTM and CDR2 is ANQGSEA. CDR3 region: CSVGLTAYYGYTF. The CDR3 coding sequence is TGCAGCGTTGGTCTGACAGCCTACTATGGCTACACCTTC.

The chain combines TRBV28 with TRBJ2-3, with TRBD2 as a possible D gene (6 bases). Germline V gene data show CDR1 as MDHEN and CDR2 as SYDVKM. The CDR3 length is 16 residues. Between the trimmed V and J ends, which lost 4 bases and 5 bases, there was a span of 19 bases. The CDR3 region is CASSSLDGGTGDTQYF. The CDR3 nucleotides read TGTGCCAGCAGTTCCTTGGACGGGGGAACGGGAGATACGCAGTATTTT.

This clone has just one count. The chain employs TRBV18 and TRBJ2-5, with D perhaps matching TRBD2 (5 bases). Looked up from germline, CDR1 is KGHSH and CDR2 is LQKENI. The CDR3 loop spans 15 amino acids. V gave up 1 base and J gave up 4 bases, with 13 bases separating them. CDR3 bases: TGTGCCAGCTCACCACGTGTACAAGGAGGAGAGACCCAGTACTTC. Translation: CASSPRVQGGETQYF.

This chain connects TRBV6-6 to TRBJ2-7, with 7 positions matching TRBD1. The V and J ends lost 10 bases and 5 bases, in that order; junction bases with no gene match: 11. CDR1 and CDR2 (germline): MNHNY, SVGAGI (reference sequence). The CDR3 spans 13 residues. The DNA for the CDR3 is TGTGCCACTTCCCGGGACAGTGGCGACGAGCAGTACTTC. It specifies CATSRDSGDEQYF.

The V and J genes are TRBV12-3 or TRBV12-4 and TRBJ1-4, with 9 nucleotides matching TRBD1. Trimming cost V 6 bases and J 6 bases; bases outside gene matches: 2. The CDR3 contains 13 residues. CDR3 protein: CASRGDRDEKLFF. The CDR3 DNA is TGTGCCAGCAGGGGGGACAGGGATGAAAAACTGTTTTTT.

This clone was observed a single time. The rearrangement uses TRBV6-5 and TRBJ1-6, with 8 bases matching TRBD1. Germline-derived CDR1 and CDR2 are MNHEY and SVGAGI. After removal of 2 bases from V and 8 bases from J, the junction contained 5 bases not matched to a gene. The CDR3 contains 15 residues. CDR3 in DNA: TGTGCCAGCAGTTACAACGACAGGGGTTATTCACCCCTCCACTTT. As protein: CASSYNDRGYSPLHF.

The chain uses TRBV19 and TRBJ1-1, with D unclear. Germline CDR1 is LNHDA and CDR2 is SQIVND (reference sequence). Trimming cost V 6 bases and J 6 bases, with 17 bases left between them. The CDR3 contains 14 residues. The CDR3 DNA reads TGTGCCAGTAGGCCGCGGGCATTGGTCCCTGAAGCTTTCTTT. Translating it yields CASRPRALVPEAFF.

This rearrangement joins TRBV5-1 to TRBJ2-7, with 9 bases aligning to TRBD2. V trimming: 2 bases; J trimming: 2 bases; junction bases outside the gene matches: 5. Germline assignment: CDR1 SGHRS and CDR2 YFSETQ. The CDR3 loop spans 15 amino acids. The CDR3 DNA reads TGCGCCAGCAGCTTCCAAGCGGGAGGTGCCTACGAGCAGTACTTC. Amino acids: CASSFQAGGAYEQYF.

The chain uses TRBV30 and TRBJ1-3, with TRBD1 matching 8 bases. Trimming took 2 bases from V and 1 from J; bases not matched to a gene: 1. Germline loops: CDR1 GTSNPN, CDR2 SVGIG (reference sequence). The CDR3 runs 14 residues. The DNA of the CDR3 is TGTGCCTGGAGTCAGGGGGCTTCTGGAAACACCATATATTTT. It encodes CAWSQGASGNTIYF. Drawing the rest from reference TRBV30 and TRBJ1-3, the complete variable domain is SQTIHQWPATLVQPVGSPLSLECTVEGTSNPNLYWYRQAAGRGLQLLFYSVGIGQISSEVPQNLSASRPQDRQFILSSKKLLLSDSGFYLCAWSQGASGNTIYFGEGSWLTVV.

The V and J genes are TRBV10-3 and TRBJ1-5, with 9 bases lining up with TRBD1. This CDR3 region has 15 residues. V was pared by 2 bases and J by 4 bases, with 3 bases of the junction left unmatched. The V gene's germline CDR1 is ENHRY and CDR2 SYGVKD. The CDR3 DNA reads as TGTGCCATCAGTGAGGATGGGACAGGGAATCAGCCCCAGCATTTT. This translates into CAISEDGTGNQPQHF.

The genes are TRBV5-1 and TRBJ1-1; TRBD1 agrees at 7 bases. With V trimmed by 4 bases and J by 5 bases, 11 bases remained unmatched. CDR3 length: 15 residues. Germline V gene lookup returns CDR1 SGHRS and CDR2 YFSETQ. DNA for the CDR3: TGCGCCAGCAGCCCTTTACCTACACAGGGGACTGAAGCTTTCTTT. It specifies CASSPLPTQGTEAFF.

This chain connects TRBV30 to TRBJ1-1, with D possibly TRBD1 on 6 matching bases. Germline V gives CDR1 GTSNPN, CDR2 SVGIG (reference sequence). V lost 2 bases, J lost 2 bases, and 12 bases lay in between. The CDR3 spans 14 residues. The CDR3 coding sequence is TGTGCCTGGAGTCAGACAGGTCTTAACACTGAAGCTTTCTTT. This sequence encodes CAWSQTGLNTEAFF.

The CDR3: CASKFGVTEAFF. The CDR3 nucleotides read TGTGCCAGCAAGTTCGGGGTCACTGAAGCTTTCTTT. This rearrangement joins TRBV2 to TRBJ1-1; no clear D gene. The CDR3 contains 12 residues. Trimming shortened V by 7 bases and J by 4 bases, and 10 bases separated the two germline ends. Germline V gene sequence: CDR1 SNHLY, CDR2 FYNNEI.

There are a few counts of this clone. The CDR3 region has the DNA TGCGCCAGCAGTCCGGGGGGCCCCTACGAGCAGTACTTC. Translating gives CASSPGGPYEQYF. This chain connects TRBV10-1 to TRBJ2-7, with D maybe TRBD2 (7 bases). V was pared by 5 bases and J by 2 bases, with 10 bases between. The germline V gene has CDR1 WNHNN and CDR2 SYGVQD (reference sequence). CDR3 length: 13 amino acids.

The chain uses TRBV15 and TRBJ1-2, with a weak D call TRBD1 (6 bases). The V gene's germline CDR1 is LNHNV and CDR2 YYDKDF (reference sequence). There are 13 residues in the CDR3. V lost 2 bases and J 6 bases, leaving 10 bases between the germline ends. The CDR3: CATSRQQGDGYTF. The DNA for the CDR3 is TGTGCCACCAGCAGACAACAGGGAGATGGCTACACCTTC.

The chain employs TRBV18 and TRBJ2-7, with 7 positions matching TRBD1. Germline CDR1 and CDR2: KGHSH and LQKENI. The CDR3 is 14 amino acids. With 2 bases clipped from V and 5 bases from J, the junction kept 6 bases outside the gene matches. The DNA for the CDR3 is TGTGCCAGCTCACCAGGCAGGGGGAATGACGAGCAGTACTTC. Translated, it gives CASSPGRGNDEQYF. The complete variable domain, with remaining parts taken from reference TRBV18 and TRBJ2-7, reads NAGVMQNPRHLVRRRGQEARLRCSPMKGHSHVYWYRQLPEEGLKFMVYLQKENIIDESGMPKERFSAEFPKEGPSILRIQQVVRGDSAAYFCASSPGRGNDEQYFGPGTRLTVT.

V gene TRBV11-1 combines with J gene TRBJ2-3; tentative D call: TRBD2 (6 bases). The V gene lost 6 bases and the J gene lost 6 bases, with 16 bases spanning the gap. The CDR3 runs 14 residues. Germline V gives CDR1 SGHAT, CDR2 FQDESV (reference sequence). The DNA for the CDR3 is TGTGCCAGCAGTCGGGACTCTATCGGGGATACGCAGTATTTT. This gives the protein CASSRDSIGDTQYF.

This clone was observed a single time. This chain links TRBV19 with TRBJ1-2; 7 bases line up with TRBD1. This CDR3 has 13 amino acids. V was clipped by 4 bases and J by 5 bases; unmatched bases: 4. CDR1 and CDR2 from the germline V gene are LNHDA and SQIVND (reference sequence). The CDR3 coding sequence is TGTGCCAGTAGTAGCGGGACAGTGTATGGCTACACCTTC. Translation: CASSSGTVYGYTF.

For this clone: The sample carries other DNA sequences with the same CDR3. The V and J genes are TRBV9 and TRBJ2-5, with D uncertain. Germline CDR1 is SGDLS and CDR2 is YYNGEE. The V end was cut by 0 bases, the J end by 5 bases, with 8 bases between. The CDR3 is made up of 13 amino acids. The CDR3 reads CASSVAIEETQYF. In DNA form, the CDR3 reads TGTGCCAGCAGCGTAGCTATTGAGGAGACCCAGTACTTC.